The 6 T cell receptor beta chains in this list originate from one sample, sequenced in a study of metastatic and nonmetastatic thyroid tumors. Each patient came to thyroid surgery without any prior treatment (of any kind). TCRdb redid the clone calls on the PCR reads using MiXCR. The sample includes about 23,000 clones, just over 20% of them seen just once. Sequencing was performed on blood. The receptors derive from a female donor with papillary thyroid cancer or a benign thyroid nodule (not recorded which). Some clones in this sample may be carry-over from other donors' samples.

In regard to this clone: Germline is not matched at one junction end, which may reflect a read error. This chain joins TRBV11-2 and TRBJ2-7; 8 bases agree with TRBD2. The CDR3 runs 17 residues. Looked up from germline, CDR1 is SGHAT and CDR2 is FQNNGV. DNA of the CDR3: TGTGCCAGCAACTTATTATCATCTAGCGGGTACTCCTACGAGCAGTACTTC. It specifies CASNLLSSSGYSYEQYF.

This clone has ten or more counts. The genes are TRBV7-9 and TRBJ2-2; 12 nucleotides match TRBD2. Per germline, CDR1 SEHNR and CDR2 FQNEAQ (reference sequence). The CDR3 runs 15 residues. V lost 7 bases, J lost 6 bases, and 6 bases stayed unmatched. The CDR3 bases are TGTGCCAGCATCGAGACTAGCGGGAGCGCCGGGGAGCTGTTTTTT. It translates to CASIETSGSAGELFF.

This clone was seen more than once but under ten times. This may be a read error, as it is one base from a much larger clone. The V call is TRBV20-1, the J call TRBJ1-1; D ambiguous. Trimming cost V 3 bases and J 4 bases, with 9 bases left between them. Germline CDR1 DFQATT, CDR2 SNEGSKA (reference sequence). CDR3 length: 12 residues. Here the CDR3 reads CSARKGSTEAFF. CDR3 DNA sequence: TGCAGTGCTAGGAAAGGGAGCACTGAAGCTTTCTTT.

This clone has a handful of counts. The chain links TRBV7-2 to TRBJ2-7; 10 bases are a match to TRBD2. CDR3 length equals 15 residues. Looked up from germline, CDR1 is SGHTA and CDR2 is FQGNSA. J was trimmed by 3 bases and V by 5 bases; bases with no gene match: 7. CDR3 protein: CASSLSSGRFYEQYF. DNA for the CDR3: TGTGCCAGCAGCCTGAGTAGCGGGAGGTTCTACGAGCAGTACTTC.

This clone occurred many times. Other DNA sequences in the same sample also yield this CDR3. This CDR3 reads CASSLRGEQFF. CDR3 nucleotides: TGTGCCAGCAGCCTCCGTGGTGAGCAGTTCTTC. The chain is built from TRBV5-5 and TRBJ2-1, with D uncertain. The germline gives CDR1 SGHKS, CDR2 YYEKEE (reference sequence). The CDR3 is 11 residues long. Trimming cost V 4 bases and J 9 bases, with 8 bases left between them.

The chain is built from TRBV20-1 and TRBJ1-2; 9 nucleotides agree with TRBD1. With V trimmed by 6 bases and J by 5 bases, 4 bases remained unmatched. The CDR3 runs 12 residues. Germline V gene lookup returns CDR1 DFQATT and CDR2 SNEGSKA (reference sequence). The CDR3 protein is CSAWTGEYGYTF. The CDR3 DNA follows: TGCAGTGCATGGACAGGGGAATATGGCTACACCTTC.